This T cell receptor beta chain was obtained from a study of CD8+ T cells in alopecia areata. With regard to this clone: Its cognate antigen is unknown.

Treatment: oral pan-JAK inhibitor, 5-10 mg twice daily. Extraction and reverse transcription of RNA yielded cDNA as the sequencing template. Repertoires were generated with immunoSEQ multiplex PCR, while TCRdb's copy carries only in-frame clones and drops some. This sample has approximately 65,000 clones, with around 46% found just once. Study-wide findings and caveats: In blood and scalp, many expanded lesional clones persisted during tofacitinib.

The TCR sequence derives from a human donor with alopecia areata. The sequencing used CD8+ T cells sorted from blood, collected between weeks 36 and 40, from a patient treated with tofacitinib.

Here the CDR3 reads CASSQRRVFHEQYF. CDR3 bases: TGTGCCAGCAGCCAGCGGCGGGTTTTTCACGAGCAGTACTTC. V usage is TRBV7-2 and J usage is TRBJ2-7; the D gene is possibly TRBD2 (5 bases). Trimming took 5 bases from V and 5 from J, leaving 16 bases between them. The CDR3 extends over 14 amino acids. Germline CDR1 reads SGHTA; CDR2 reads FQGNSA.